This passage covers 23 T cell receptor beta chains from one sample sequenced in a study of technical replicates of blood from several donors. Some clones are missing from TCRdb's copy, which holds only in-frame ones; the method was immunoSEQ multiplex PCR. The table lists some 73,000 clones, roughly nine tenths of them singletons, with approximately 4.6% in the top ten. Sequenced: PBMCs. These receptors all stem from a human donor in good health. Some clones in this sample may be carry-over from other donors' samples.

This clone was seen only a few times. The V call is TRBV7-8, the J call TRBJ1-2; no clear D gene. This CDR3 region has 17 residues. Germline lookup yields CDR1 SGHVS and CDR2 FQNEAQ. Trimming left V 1 base short and J 7 bases short, with 22 bases between. For the CDR3, the DNA is TGTGCCAGCAGCTTAGGAGGAGGGTTGGATAGAGTCGGTGGCTACACCTTC. Translation: CASSLGGGLDRVGGYTF.

The chain recombines TRBV9 with TRBJ2-5; TRBD2 is a possible D gene (6 bases). Germline V CDR1 and CDR2: SGDLS, YYNGEE. The CDR3 runs to 17 residues. The V and J ends lost 3 bases and 4 bases respectively, with 22 bases between them. The CDR3, as DNA: TGTGCCAGCAGCGCAACGGGAGTCTGGGGTACGTCAGAGACCCAGTACTTC. This codes for CASSATGVWGTSETQYF.

This clone has only one observation. The V call is TRBV19, the J call TRBJ2-2; perhaps TRBD2 as D (6 bases). CDR1 and CDR2 from the germline V gene are LNHDA and SQIVND (reference sequence). The CDR3 runs 15 residues. V lost 7 bases and J 4 bases, leaving 16 bases between the germline ends. CDR3 bases: TGTGCCAGTACCCTGGGATCCGGGGGCACCGGGGAGCTGTTTTTT. Its protein is CASTLGSGGTGELFF.

The CDR3 loop is CASSVALTSGRTEQYF. CDR3 DNA sequence: TGTGCCAGCAGCGTAGCTTTGACTAGCGGGAGGACCGAGCAGTACTTC. The V and J genes are TRBV9 and TRBJ2-7, with 13 bases lining up with TRBD2. Germline CDR1 and CDR2: SGDLS and YYNGEE. This CDR3 spans 16 amino acids. The junction had 6 bases not matched to a gene; V was cut back by 0 bases and J by 6 bases.

The chain uses TRBV5-4 and TRBJ1-2, with D tentatively TRBD1 (6 bases). There are 16 residues in the CDR3. V lost 4 bases and J 5 bases, leaving 21 bases between the germline ends. Germline lookup yields CDR1 SGHNT and CDR2 YYREEE (reference sequence). The CDR3 sequence is CASSPQGTKSTYGYTF. The CDR3 DNA reads TGTGCCAGCAGCCCACAGGGAACCAAGTCTACGTATGGCTACACCTTC.

The chain is built from TRBV7-8 and TRBJ2-7; D might be TRBD1 (7 bases). Germline CDR1 is SGHVS and CDR2 is FQNEAQ. V lost 4 bases, J lost 7 bases, and 17 bases lay in between. This CDR3 has 14 amino acids. The CDR3 loop is CASSSGQRAREQYF. The CDR3 region has the DNA TGTGCCAGCAGCTCGGGACAGCGGGCCCGGGAGCAGTACTTC.

Only one count was recorded for this clone. The V and J genes are TRBV6-5 and TRBJ1-5; tentative D call: TRBD1 (5 bases). Germline-derived CDR1 and CDR2 are MNHEY and SVGAGI. CDR3 length equals 15 residues. Trimming removed 6 bases at V and 6 bases at J, with 18 bases between. The CDR3 nucleotides are TGTGCCAGCAGCCTAGATGGGAGGGGCAGTCAGCCCCAGCATTTT. Encoded protein: CASSLDGRGSQPQHF.

This clone has just one count. The rearrangement links TRBV18 to TRBJ1-2, with 7 bases lining up with TRBD1. Germline V gene data show CDR1 as KGHSH and CDR2 as LQKENI. V trimming: 3 bases; J trimming: 7 bases; junction bases outside the gene matches: 8. The CDR3 consists of 14 residues. CDR3 protein: CASSPQDRLGGYTF. In nucleotides, the CDR3 is TGTGCCAGCTCACCCCAGGACAGGCTGGGTGGCTACACCTTC.

This clone was picked up one time. The chain links TRBV11-3 to TRBJ2-1; 8 positions match TRBD2. CDR1 SGHNT and CDR2 YENEEA come from the germline V gene. This CDR3 contains 15 residues. With 6 bases clipped from V and 0 bases from J, the junction kept 4 bases outside the gene matches. The CDR3 DNA sequence: TGTGCCAGCAGTTATAGCGGGGCCTCCTACAATGAGCAGTTCTTC. Translated: CASSYSGASYNEQFF.

The chain couples TRBV10-3 to TRBJ2-3; D possibly corresponds to TRBD1 (5 bases). The CDR3 is 16 amino acids. The V end was cut by 2 bases, the J end by 3 bases, with 15 bases between. Germline V CDR1 and CDR2: ENHRY, SYGVKD. The CDR3 spells CAISEGWGKGTDTQYF. CDR3 coding DNA: TGTGCCATCAGTGAGGGGTGGGGCAAGGGGACAGATACGCAGTATTTT.

The V gene is TRBV7-2, the J gene TRBJ2-1; a possible D gene is TRBD1 (5 bases). The CDR3 sequence is 15 residues long. V was trimmed by 5 bases and J by 3 bases, leaving 14 bases between them. Germline V gene data show CDR1 as SGHTA and CDR2 as FQGNSA. The CDR3, as DNA: TGTGCCAGCAGCCGAAGGGGTGATCTCTACAATGAGCAGTTCTTC. Amino acids: CASSRRGDLYNEQFF.

The chain employs TRBV12-5 and TRBJ1-5; perhaps TRBD1 as D (6 bases). The CDR3 sequence is 17 residues long. Germline V gene data show CDR1 as LGHNT and CDR2 as FRNRAP. Trimming pared 3 bases from V and 2 bases from J, leaving 17 bases between. Here the CDR3 reads CASGFLRQADGNQPQHF. The CDR3 region has the DNA TGTGCTAGTGGTTTTCTCAGACAGGCCGACGGCAATCAGCCCCAGCATTTT.

This clone was detected only once. V usage is TRBV29-1 and J usage is TRBJ2-1, with 8 bases lining up with TRBD2. The CDR3 has 15 residues. Per germline, CDR1 SQVTM and CDR2 ANQGSEA. Trimming took 7 bases from V and 7 from J; bases not matched to a gene: 15. Here the CDR3 reads CSGGGVAGGPNEQFF. CDR3 DNA: TGCAGCGGGGGGGGAGTGGCGGGAGGTCCGAATGAGCAGTTCTTC.

The J gene is TRBJ1-6, the V gene TRBV12-5, with D unresolved. V was clipped by 4 bases and J by 6 bases, with 10 bases between them. This CDR3 comprises 14 residues. CDR1 and CDR2 (germline): LGHNT, FRNRAP. Here the CDR3 DNA reads TGTGCTAGTGGTTCGGGAATTACTAATTCACCCCTCCACTTT. Its translation is CASGSGITNSPLHF.

This clone has only a few counts. This sequence joins TRBV11-1 and TRBJ2-1; D may be TRBD1 (6 bases). Per the germline V gene, CDR1 is SGHAT and CDR2 is FQDESV (reference sequence). The CDR3 sequence is 15 residues long. V lost 5 bases and J lost 4, with 15 bases in between. The CDR3 here is CASSLQGAPYNEQFF. The CDR3, as DNA: TGTGCCAGCAGCCTACAGGGCGCACCATACAATGAGCAGTTCTTC.

The chain uses TRBV10-3 and TRBJ2-7; TRBD2 matches at 7 bases. The CDR3 contains 13 residues. Germline CDR1 is ENHRY and CDR2 is SYGVKD. The CDR3 DNA sequence: TGTGCAACCCAGAGGGAGGGATCCTACGAGCAGTACTTC. Translating it yields CATQREGSYEQYF.

This clone has a single count. This rearrangement joins TRBV2 to TRBJ2-7, with 7 bases identical to TRBD1. The germline gives CDR1 SNHLY, CDR2 FYNNEI. CDR3 size: 12 residues. V shed 3 bases, J shed 8 bases, and the junction held 4 bases outside the gene matches. As DNA, the CDR3 is TGTGCCAGCAGTGAGGGACAGAAAAAGCAGTACTTC. Its translation is CASSEGQKKQYF. Full variable domain (missing parts from reference TRBV2 and TRBJ2-7): EPEVTQTPSHQVTQMGQEVILRCVPISNHLYFYWYRQILGQKVEFLVSFYNNEISEKSEIFDDQFSVERPDGSNFTLKIRSTKLEDSAMYFCASSEGQKKQYFGPGTRLTVT.

The rearrangement joins TRBV7-9 to TRBJ1-1; D remains unclear. The CDR3 loop spans 13 amino acids. Germline V gene data show CDR1 as SEHNR and CDR2 as FQNEAQ (reference sequence). V lost 5 bases and J lost 3, with 10 bases in between. CDR3 amino acids: CASSPPEDTEAFF. CDR3 DNA: TGTGCCAGCAGCCCCCCGGAGGACACTGAAGCTTTCTTT.

This clone was detected only once. The genes are TRBV6-5 and TRBJ1-3; 7 nucleotides line up with TRBD1. The J segment lost 6 bases and the V segment lost 6 bases, leaving 11 bases of the junction unmatched. Germline values: CDR1 MNHEY, CDR2 SVGAGI. The CDR3 spans 15 residues. Here the CDR3 reads CASRWTRQGENTIYF. The DNA of the CDR3 is TGTGCCAGCAGATGGACGAGACAGGGTGAAAACACCATATATTTT.

J is TRBJ2-3 and V is TRBV5-4; 8 bases map to TRBD2. Germline V CDR1 and CDR2: SGHNT, YYREEE (reference sequence). The CDR3 is 17 residues long. J gave up 0 bases and V 0 bases, and 6 bases lay outside the gene matches. The CDR3 spells CASSLAAGGMSTDTQYF. The DNA of the CDR3 is TGTGCCAGCAGCTTGGCCGCGGGGGGCATGAGCACAGATACGCAGTATTTT. The whole variable domain, filled in from reference TRBV5-4 and TRBJ2-3, reads ETGVTQSPTHLIKTRGQQVTLRCSSQSGHNTVSWYQQALGQGPQFIFQYYREEENGRGNFPPRFSGLQFPNYSSELNVNALELDDSALYLCASSLAAGGMSTDTQYFGPGTRLTVL.

This chain joins TRBV10-3 and TRBJ1-4; no reliable D call. Trimming stripped 0 bases from V and 4 bases from J, with 9 bases between. The length of the CDR3 is 15 residues. Germline lookup yields CDR1 ENHRY and CDR2 SYGVKD. The CDR3 loop is CAISESTGSNEKLFF. CDR3 coding DNA: TGTGCCATCAGTGAGTCGACTGGGAGTAATGAAAAACTGTTTTTT.

This clone was seen once. The rearrangement links TRBV27 to TRBJ2-3, with 8 bases that match TRBD1. Germline V gives CDR1 MNHEY, CDR2 SMNVEV (reference sequence). This CDR3 comprises 14 residues. V was clipped by 6 bases and J by 3 bases; unmatched bases: 5. The CDR3 DNA sequence: TGTGCCAGCAGCCCTGACAGGGGAACAGATACGCAGTATTTT. Protein product: CASSPDRGTDTQYF.

The chain employs TRBV7-2 and TRBJ2-7, with 8 bases aligning to TRBD1. The CDR3 is 13 residues long. The trim removed 7 bases at V and 7 bases at J, leaving 9 bases unmatched. The V gene's germline CDR1 is SGHTA and CDR2 FQGNSA. In DNA form, the CDR3 reads TGTGCCAGCACTATGGGCAGGGGGCGAGAGCAGTACTTC. Protein: CASTMGRGREQYF.